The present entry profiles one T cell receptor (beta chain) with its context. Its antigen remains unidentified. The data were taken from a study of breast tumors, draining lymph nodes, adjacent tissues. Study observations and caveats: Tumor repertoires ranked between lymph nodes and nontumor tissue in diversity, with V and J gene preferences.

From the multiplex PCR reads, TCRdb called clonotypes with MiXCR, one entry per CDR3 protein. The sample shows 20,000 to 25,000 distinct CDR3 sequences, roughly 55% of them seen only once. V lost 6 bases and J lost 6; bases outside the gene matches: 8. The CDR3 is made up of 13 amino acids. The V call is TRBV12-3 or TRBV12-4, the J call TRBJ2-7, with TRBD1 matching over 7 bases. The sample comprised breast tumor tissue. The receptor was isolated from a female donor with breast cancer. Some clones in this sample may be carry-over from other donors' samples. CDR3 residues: CASRPTGAIEQYF. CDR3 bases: TGTGCCAGCAGGCCAACAGGGGCGATCGAGCAGTACTTC.